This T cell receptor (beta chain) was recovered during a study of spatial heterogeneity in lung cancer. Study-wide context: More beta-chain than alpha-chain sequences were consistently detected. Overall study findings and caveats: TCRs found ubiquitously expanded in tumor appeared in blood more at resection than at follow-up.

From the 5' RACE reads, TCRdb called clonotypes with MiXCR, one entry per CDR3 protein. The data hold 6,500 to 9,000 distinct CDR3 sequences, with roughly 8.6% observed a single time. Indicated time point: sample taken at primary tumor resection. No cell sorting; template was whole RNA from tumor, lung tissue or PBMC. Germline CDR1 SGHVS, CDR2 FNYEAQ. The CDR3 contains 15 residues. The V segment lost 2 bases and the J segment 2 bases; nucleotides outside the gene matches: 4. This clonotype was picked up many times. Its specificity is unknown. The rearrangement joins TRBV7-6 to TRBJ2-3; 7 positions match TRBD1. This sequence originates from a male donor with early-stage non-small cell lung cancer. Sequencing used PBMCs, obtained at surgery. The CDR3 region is CASSLSGQPTDTQYF. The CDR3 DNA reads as TGTGCCAGCAGCTTATCGGGACAGCCCACAGATACGCAGTATTTT.